The source of this T cell receptor beta chain is a study of shared clonotypes between healthy human individuals. General study results and limits: Naive CD4 clonotype sharing across a handful of donors was approximately 5.2%.

CDR1 and CDR2 (germline): DFQATT, SNEGSKA (reference sequence). The CDR3 sequence is 11 residues long. The V gene lost 6 bases and the J gene lost 6 bases, with 10 bases spanning the gap. Method: immunoSEQ multiplex PCR; TCRdb's copy keeps in-frame clones and lacks some. Among a few million clones listed, roughly 93% were seen once. Points on this clone: Its antigen is not known.

A CD45RA-negative memory subset and a CD45RA+ naive subset were separated from the CD4+ cells. The sample was naive CD4+ T cells from PBMCs. Subset of the sample: CD45RA+ positively selected. The gene calls are TRBV20-1 and TRBJ2-3; D is ambiguous. The clonotype originates from a man aged 18 to 35 in good health. Some clones in this sample may be carry-over from other donors' samples. CDR3 region: CSAGALDTQYF. CDR3 nucleotide sequence: TGCAGTGCCGGAGCTCTGGATACGCAGTATTTT.